The present entry profiles one T cell receptor beta chain with its context. Germline values: CDR1 KGHSH, CDR2 LQKENI. The CDR3 loop spans 13 amino acids. V shed 5 bases and J shed 6 bases, with 14 bases lying between them. These data belong to a study of technical replicates of blood from a few donors. The method was immunoSEQ multiplex PCR; TCRdb's version includes in-frame clones alone and lacks a portion of them. Found here are tens of thousands of clones, under 90% of them singletons; the top ten hold around 4.8%. The material sequenced was PBMCs. V and J are TRBV18 and TRBJ2-7, with D possibly TRBD1 on 6 matching bases. The source is a human donor in good health. Some clones in this sample may be carry-over from other donors' samples. The DNA of the CDR3 is TGTGCCAGCTCAGGTACAACAGGGTTCGAGCAGTACTTC. It codes for CASSGTTGFEQYF.